This is a list of T cell receptor beta chains from one sample in a study of regulatory T cells in long-lasting Graves disease. Each CDR3 protein is one row after TCRdb ran MiXCR on the multiplex PCR reads. The sample consists of 400,000 to 650,000 distinct CDR3 sequences, about 16% of them appearing once. These data also featured in a second study, about T cells in Graves' hyperthyroidism and ophthalmopathy.

Specimen: peripheral blood mononuclear cells (PBMCs), collected at new diagnosis, from a patient treated with antithyroid drugs. These receptors originate from a middle-aged woman with Graves disease. Each CDR3 is given with its conserved first and last residue. Each record gives: clone size, D gene, V gene, CDR3 length, J gene, CDR3 DNA, CDR3 protein. A D gene is named only where the DNA matches it firmly. A clone size is listed for some rows: how often the clone was seen (once, few, many), or a class if it is expanded.

.,TRBD2,TRBV12-3/TRBV12-4,18,TRBJ2-2,TGTGCCAGCAGGGCGGGACTAGCGGGGCTCGCGAACACCGGGGAGCTGTTTTTT,CASRAGLAGLANTGELFF
.,TRBD2,TRBV4-1,16,TRBJ2-3,TGCGCCAGCAGCCAAGAGGTAGCGGGGCTCACAGATACGCAGTATTTT,CASSQEVAGLTDTQYF
many,TRBD2,TRBV20-1,17,TRBJ2-2,TGCAGTGCTAGAGATTCGAGGCTAGCGGGGAACACCGGGGAGCTGTTTTTT,CSARDSRLAGNTGELFF
few,.,TRBV6-1,14,TRBJ1-3,TGTGCCAGCACCCTACTCAGCTCTGGAAACACCATATATTTT,CASTLLSSGNTIYF
.,.,TRBV28,13,TRBJ2-3,TGTGCCAGCAGTTTGGGGGCAGGGGTCACGCAGTATTTT,CASSLGAGVTQYF
.,.,TRBV2,13,TRBJ2-1,TGTGCCAGCAGTGGGACCAGATACAATGAGCAGTTCTTC,CASSGTRYNEQFF
many,TRBD1,TRBV12-3/TRBV12-4,15,TRBJ1-4,TGTGCCAGCAGTTTGAGACAGGGGGAGAATGAAAAACTGTTTTTT,CASSLRQGENEKLFF
many,.,TRBV20-1,15,TRBJ1-6,TGCAGTGCTAGAGAATATGGACAGCTTGCTTCACCCCTCCACTTT,CSAREYGQLASPLHF
many,.,TRBV6-5,14,TRBJ1-2,TGTGCCAGCAGTTACTCTGGACCGGAGTATGGCTACACCTTC,CASSYSGPEYGYTF
many,TRBD1,TRBV6-5,15,TRBJ2-5,TGTGCCAGCAGTTACTCGGACAGGGGGCCGGAGACCCAGTACTTC,CASSYSDRGPETQYF
many,.,TRBV20-1,13,TRBJ2-7,TGCAGTGCTAGAGATCCAGTCCGATACGAGCAGTACTTC,CSARDPVRYEQYF
many,.,TRBV11-2,17,TRBJ2-1,TGTGCCAGCAGCTTAGCTACAGGGACGTTTTCCTACAATGAGCAGTTCTTC,CASSLATGTFSYNEQFF
many,.,TRBV12-3/TRBV12-4,16,TRBJ1-5,TGTGCCAGCAGTTTACGCCAAATCGTTGCGGATCAGCCCCAGCATTTT,CASSLRQIVADQPQHF
many,.,TRBV5-5,14,TRBJ2-1,TGTGCCAGCAGCTTGTCCACCGACTACAATGAGCAGTTCTTC,CASSLSTDYNEQFF
few,TRBD2,TRBV7-9,14,TRBJ2-5,TGTGCCAGCAGCTTAGGAGCGGGGGTGGAGACCCAGTACTTC,CASSLGAGVETQYF
many,.,TRBV7-9,15,TRBJ2-1,TGTGCCAGCACTCCGAGGGACGGAGGACTGGATGAGCAGTTCTTC,CASTPRDGGLDEQFF
.,.,TRBV7-8,15,TRBJ2-1,TGTGCCAGCAGCTTACTCGGCGGGGCGGTTGGTGAGCAGTTCTTC,CASSLLGGAVGEQFF
many,TRBD2,TRBV5-1,16,TRBJ2-5,TGCGCCAGCAGCTTGGAGGGACTAGCGGGACAAGAGACCCAGTACTTC,CASSLEGLAGQETQYF
many,.,TRBV20-1,16,TRBJ2-3,TGCAGTGCTAGAGATCCCCAGGCCAGAAGCACAGATACGCAGTATTTT,CSARDPQARSTDTQYF
many,.,TRBV15,14,TRBJ2-3,TGTGCCACCAGCAGAGATAGGGGCACAGATACGCAGTATTTT,CATSRDRGTDTQYF
many,.,TRBV20-1,12,TRBJ1-5,TGCAGTTTCCTTCTCAGGGATCAGCCCCAGCATTTT,CSFLLRDQPQHF
many,.,TRBV2,14,TRBJ1-2,TGTGCCAGCAGTCGACGACAGGCAGACTATGGCTACACCTTC,CASSRRQADYGYTF
few,.,TRBV6-2/TRBV6-3,14,TRBJ2-3,TGTGCCAGCAGTTACTCTATCAGCACAGATACGCAGTATTTT,CASSYSISTDTQYF
.,TRBD1,TRBV24-1,16,TRBJ2-1,TGTGCCACCAGTGATGCCGAGGGACAGCTCGACAATGAGCAGTTCTTC,CATSDAEGQLDNEQFF
many,TRBD1,TRBV30,15,TRBJ1-1,TGTGCCTGGAGTGCCGGGACAGGCGGGAACACTGAAGCTTTCTTT,CAWSAGTGGNTEAFF
many,.,TRBV3-1,12,TRBJ2-2,TGTGCCAGCAGCCAAGATCTGGTAGAGCTGTTTTTT,CASSQDLVELFF
.,TRBD1,TRBV6-1,15,TRBJ2-7,TGTGCCAGCAGATTGCGGGACAGGGGTTCCTACGAGCAGTACTTC,CASRLRDRGSYEQYF
few,.,TRBV6-5,14,TRBJ2-1,TGTGCCAGCAGTTACTCGCAGGGAACAAAGTGGCAGTTCTTC,CASSYSQGTKWQFF
.,TRBD1,TRBV6-9,15,TRBJ1-5,TGTGCCAGCAGTTGGGGACAGGGGGGTAGCCAGCCCCAGCATTTT,CASSWGQGGSQPQHF
many,.,TRBV6-2/TRBV6-3,16,TRBJ2-4,TGTGCCAGCAGACACAGCGGAATGTTAGCCAAAAACATTCAGTACTTC,CASRHSGMLAKNIQYF
many,.,TRBV27,17,TRBJ2-1,TGTGCCAGCAGTCAAGAGGTCGGCGCCGGACTTTTCAATGAGCAGTTCTTC,CASSQEVGAGLFNEQFF
.,TRBD1,TRBV2,16,TRBJ1-2,TGTGCCAGCAGTGAAGGGGGGACAGGGGCTAACTATGGCTACACCTTC,CASSEGGTGANYGYTF
many,.,TRBV2,13,TRBJ2-5,TGTGCCAGCAGTGGGGGCAGGCAAGAGACCCAGTACTTC,CASSGGRQETQYF
many,.,TRBV2,14,TRBJ2-7,TGTGCCAGCAGTATTGATACAGGGTCCTACGAGCAGTACTTC,CASSIDTGSYEQYF
few,.,TRBV19,14,TRBJ1-2,TGTGCCAGTAGTACCCGGGAGGGGCTCTATGGCTACACCTTC,CASSTREGLYGYTF
.,.,TRBV3-1,17,TRBJ1-6,TGTGCCAGCAGCCACAACTTCAGGGTCACCTATAATTCACCCCTCCACTTT,CASSHNFRVTYNSPLHF
many,.,TRBV11-2,14,TRBJ2-3,TGTGCCAGCAGCTTAGGGCAGGTTACAGATACGCAGTATTTT,CASSLGQVTDTQYF
many,TRBD2,TRBV12-3/TRBV12-4,16,TRBJ2-1,TGTGCCAGCAGTTTTCGTCTAGCGGGGGGCCGGAATGAGCAGTTCTTC,CASSFRLAGGRNEQFF
.,TRBD1,TRBV5-5,15,TRBJ1-3,TGTGCCAGCAGCTTGCTAGGGGGCTTTGGAAACACCATATATTTT,CASSLLGGFGNTIYF